The 22 T cell receptor beta chains presented below share a single source sample, sequenced in a study of vaccination effects on CD4 cells after COVID-19. TCRdb's copy holds only in-frame clones and misses some; the assay was immunoSEQ multiplex PCR. The sample consists of approximately 47,000 clones, 60% to 85% of them appearing once. Following 10 days of culture, CD4+ T cells were isolated. What these receptors recognize is not known. Sequencing used CD4+ T cells from PBMCs cultured without peptide, obtained before COVID-19 vaccination. All receptors come from a human donor who had a prior SARS-CoV-2 infection.

This clone was recorded a few times. This chain connects TRBV4-1 to TRBJ2-3; 10 bases are shared with TRBD2. The V segment lost 1 base and the J segment 2 bases; nucleotides outside the gene matches: 3. The germline V gene encodes CDR1 MGHRA and CDR2 YSYEKL. CDR3 size: 16 residues. CDR3 sequence: CASSQGTSGITDTQYF. The CDR3 nucleotides read TGCGCCAGCAGCCAAGGGACTAGCGGTATCACAGATACGCAGTATTTT.

This clone was detected once. This sequence joins TRBV7-9 and TRBJ2-3, with 9 bases identical to TRBD2. Looked up from germline, CDR1 is SEHNR and CDR2 is FQNEAQ (reference sequence). Germline trimming cut 0 bases from V and 0 bases from J; bases unmatched to any gene: 1. The length of the CDR3 is 16 residues. In nucleotides, the CDR3 is TGTGCCAGCAGCTTAGCCCTAGCGGGAAGCACAGATACGCAGTATTTT. It translates to CASSLALAGSTDTQYF.

V and J are TRBV5-1 and TRBJ1-6, with a weak D call TRBD1 (6 bases). From germline, CDR1 is SGHRS and CDR2 YFSETQ. V lost 4 bases, J lost 7 bases, and 9 bases lay in between. The CDR3 covers 13 residues. CDR3 amino acids: CASSVTGNSPLHF. As DNA, the CDR3 is TGCGCCAGCAGCGTTACAGGGAATTCACCCCTCCACTTT.

J is TRBJ2-1 and V is TRBV15, with D unclear. The germline CDR1 and CDR2 sequences are LNHNV and YYDKDF (reference sequence). CDR3 size: 19 residues. Deletions cut 0 bases from V and 9 bases from J, with 27 bases between. CDR3 nucleotide sequence: TGTGCCACCAGCAGAGAACCGGCTTTCTCCCTAACCGCTACGGTTGAGCAGTTCTTC. Residues: CATSREPAFSLTATVEQFF.

The chain is built from TRBV27 and TRBJ2-6, with D uncertain. V lost 6 bases and J lost 0, with 15 bases in between. Germline values: CDR1 MNHEY, CDR2 SMNVEV (reference sequence). This CDR3 has 17 residues. The CDR3, as DNA: TGTGCCAGCAGCCAATCGCCCATTCACTCTGGGGCCAACGTCCTGACTTTC. This codes for CASSQSPIHSGANVLTF.

The CDR3: CASRAGTGVSYNEQFF. The DNA for the CDR3 is TGTGCCAGCAGGGCCGGGACAGGGGTATCCTACAATGAGCAGTTCTTC. J is TRBJ2-1 and V is TRBV7-2; 10 nucleotides align to TRBD1. The CDR3 is 16 amino acids. V lost 6 bases and J lost 1; bases outside the gene matches: 6. The germline CDR1 and CDR2 sequences are SGHTA and FQGNSA.

This chain links TRBV27 with TRBJ1-1; no definite D call. The length of the CDR3 is 14 residues. The germline V and J ends were trimmed by 2 bases and 0 bases, with 7 bases remaining between them. The germline gives CDR1 MNHEY, CDR2 SMNVEV (reference sequence). CDR3 nucleotide sequence: TGTGCCAGCAGTTTAGAAGGGCTGAACACTGAAGCTTTCTTT. It yields the protein CASSLEGLNTEAFF.

This clone turned up a few times. The rearrangement uses TRBV30 and TRBJ2-5; no reliable D call. Germline-derived CDR1 and CDR2 are GTSNPN and SVGIG (reference sequence). The CDR3 spans 12 residues. Trimming removed 0 bases from V and 4 bases from J, with 6 bases in between. CDR3 in amino acids: CAWSVPAETQYF. CDR3 in DNA: TGTGCCTGGAGTGTACCCGCAGAGACCCAGTACTTC.

The V call is TRBV5-1, the J call TRBJ2-2; the match to TRBD2 covers 7 bases. Per germline, CDR1 SGHRS and CDR2 YFSETQ. The CDR3 has 13 amino acids. Trimming cost V 8 bases and J 4 bases; bases outside gene matches: 5. DNA for the CDR3: TGCGCCAGTAAGCGGGGTGGCACCGGGGAGCTGTTTTTT. Translating it yields CASKRGGTGELFF. The full variable domain, completed using reference TRBV5-1 and TRBJ2-2, is KAGVTQTPRYLIKTRGQQVTLSCSPISGHRSVSWYQQTPGQGLQFLFEYFSETQRNKGNFPGRFSGRQFSNSRSEMNVSTLELGDSALYLCASKRGGTGELFFGEGSRLTVL.

V usage is TRBV5-1 and J usage is TRBJ2-2; tentative D call: TRBD2 (5 bases). The germline V and J ends were trimmed by 4 bases and 5 bases, with 9 bases remaining between them. CDR1 and CDR2 (germline): SGHRS, YFSETQ. CDR3 length: 13 residues. Here the CDR3 DNA reads TGCGCCAGCAGCGAGGGTTTTACCGGGGAGCTGTTTTTT. Its protein product is CASSEGFTGELFF.

This clone is categorized as medium-sized. The rearrangement uses TRBV7-2 and TRBJ1-5; a possible D gene is TRBD1 (6 bases). V gave up 4 bases and J gave up 4 bases, with 14 bases separating them. CDR1 and CDR2 from the germline V gene are SGHTA and FQGNSA. The CDR3 has 15 residues. Here the CDR3 reads CASSSGTRENQPQHF. CDR3 DNA: TGTGCCAGCAGCTCCGGGACAAGGGAAAATCAGCCCCAGCATTTT.

The chain has TRBV19 and TRBJ2-2; D gene uncertain. This CDR3 region has 12 residues. The V end lost 1 base, the J end lost 14 bases, and 11 bases lay between the germline ends. Germline values: CDR1 LNHDA, CDR2 SQIVND (reference sequence). CDR3 sequence (DNA): TGTGCCAGTAGTATAGTCGCATCTACTCTGTTTTTT. Protein product: CASSIVASTLFF. Full variable domain (rest looked up from reference TRBV19 and TRBJ2-2): DGGITQSPKYLFRKEGQNVTLSCEQNLNHDAMYWYRQDPGQGLRLIYYSQIVNDFQKGDIAEGYSVSREKKESFPLTVTSAQKNPTAFYLCASSIVASTLFFGEGSRLTVL.

This clone appeared a few times. The chain joins TRBV9 to TRBJ2-3; D is perhaps TRBD2 (6 bases). The CDR3 contains 16 residues. V lost 2 bases, J lost 0 bases, and 13 bases lay in between. Per the germline V gene, CDR1 is SGDLS and CDR2 is YYNGEE. The CDR3 protein is CASSVHGGASTDTQYF. CDR3 nucleotides: TGTGCCAGCAGCGTTCACGGGGGAGCTAGCACAGATACGCAGTATTTT.

The V and J genes are TRBV11-2 and TRBJ2-1; perhaps D is TRBD1 or TRBD2 (5 bases each). Per the germline V gene, CDR1 is SGHAT and CDR2 is FQNNGV. CDR3 size: 16 residues. Trimming took 6 bases from V and 5 from J, leaving 20 bases between them. The CDR3 spells CASSRPGPISNNEQFF. The CDR3 nucleotides read TGTGCCAGCAGTAGACCGGGACCAATATCGAACAATGAGCAGTTCTTC.

The CDR3 spells CASRHLGQVNTGELFF. In nucleotides, the CDR3 is TGTGCCAGTAGACACTTGGGACAGGTTAACACCGGGGAGCTGTTTTTT. The chain recombines TRBV19 with TRBJ2-2; 8 bases match TRBD1. The V gene's germline CDR1 is LNHDA and CDR2 SQIVND (reference sequence). After removal of 6 bases from V and 2 bases from J, the junction contained 8 bases not matched to a gene. The CDR3 sequence is 16 residues long. The variable domain in full, completed from reference TRBV19 and TRBJ2-2, reads DGGITQSPKYLFRKEGQNVTLSCEQNLNHDAMYWYRQDPGQGLRLIYYSQIVNDFQKGDIAEGYSVSREKKESFPLTVTSAQKNPTAFYLCASRHLGQVNTGELFFGEGSRLTVL.

The chain has TRBV2 and TRBJ1-2, with D possibly being TRBD1 (5 bases). V lost 6 bases to trimming and J lost 6 bases, with 17 bases between them. CDR3 size: 14 residues. Germline V gene lookup returns CDR1 SNHLY and CDR2 FYNNEI. In DNA form, the CDR3 reads TGTGCCAGCAGCGAGGGACTCAGTGTCGATGGCTACACCTTC. This codes for CASSEGLSVDGYTF.

The chain combines TRBV6-6 with TRBJ2-7; weak D call: TRBD1 (6 bases). Per the germline V gene, CDR1 is MNHNY and CDR2 is SVGAGI (reference sequence). V gave up 6 bases and J gave up 1 base, with 13 bases separating them. This CDR3 spans 14 amino acids. CDR3 amino acids: CASSQDRLSYEQYF. DNA of the CDR3: TGTGCCAGCAGCCAGGACAGACTATCCTACGAGCAGTACTTC.

This chain connects TRBV18 to TRBJ1-4; D may be TRBD1 (6 bases). Germline lookup yields CDR1 KGHSH and CDR2 LQKENI. This CDR3 has 15 residues. V gave up 1 base and J gave up 5 bases, with 11 bases separating them. This chain's CDR3 is CASSPQTGLNEKLFF. The CDR3 region has the DNA TGTGCCAGCTCACCACAGACAGGATTAAATGAAAAACTGTTTTTT.

The chain couples TRBV30 to TRBJ2-4; perhaps TRBD1 as D (5 bases). Germline V gene sequence: CDR1 GTSNPN, CDR2 SVGIG (reference sequence). The ends were cut back, 4 bases at V and 2 bases at J, with 9 bases in the middle. The CDR3 runs to 13 residues. The CDR3 loop reads CAWTGLSKNIQYF. The CDR3 DNA follows: TGTGCCTGGACAGGGTTATCCAAAAACATTCAGTACTTC.

The gene calls are TRBV4-3 and TRBJ2-7; 8 bases are a match to TRBD1. Trimming cost V 1 base and J 6 bases; bases outside gene matches: 17. The CDR3 runs to 18 residues. The germline V gene encodes CDR1 LGHNA and CDR2 YSLEER. For the CDR3, the DNA is TGCGCCAGCAGCCAAGCGCTCCTAGGACAGGGTGATCATTCCGAGCAGTACTTC. Residues: CASSQALLGQGDHSEQYF.

This clone was seen a single time. The gene calls are TRBV7-8 and TRBJ1-6; D not certain. The CDR3 covers 13 residues. The V end lost 6 bases, the J end lost 7 bases, and 10 bases lay between the germline ends. Germline CDR1 and CDR2: SGHVS and FQNEAQ. This CDR3 reads CASRPPGNSPLHF. CDR3 nucleotides: TGTGCCAGCAGACCCCCCGGGAATTCACCCCTCCACTTT.

DNA of the CDR3: TGTGCCAGCAGCGTGGACAGGCTGGACACTGAAGCTTTCTTT. Its translation is CASSVDRLDTEAFF. This sequence joins TRBV5-6 and TRBJ1-1; 7 bases are a match to TRBD1. Germline CDR1 reads SGHDT; CDR2 reads YYEEEE. J was trimmed by 3 bases and V by 4 bases; bases with no gene match: 6. This CDR3 spans 14 amino acids.